These 12 T cell receptor beta chains were sequenced from one sample in a study of beta chain features in type 1 diabetes. Expressed TCRB transcripts got sequenced, as all isolated RNA was reverse transcribed. Profiling relied on immunoSEQ multiplex PCR, and the TCRdb table lists in-frame clones only, not all of them. Here the sample spans around 330,000 clones, about 10% being singletons. Source material: naive CD4+ T cells from blood. These receptors originate from a woman between 25 and 40 years old in good health.

This clone was recorded a few times. The CDR3 loop reads CASSQDVTGGTDEQFF. The CDR3 nucleotides are TGCGCCAGCAGCCAAGATGTGACGGGAGGAACGGATGAGCAGTTCTTC. J is TRBJ2-1 and V is TRBV4-3, with 7 bases matching TRBD2. V lost 0 bases and J lost 8; bases outside the gene matches: 10. CDR3 length: 16 amino acids. Per the germline V gene, CDR1 is LGHNA and CDR2 is YSLEER.

The rearrangement joins TRBV28 to TRBJ2-1; perhaps TRBD2 as D (6 bases). Trimming shortened V by 10 bases and J by 10 bases, and 14 bases separated the two germline ends. CDR3 length: 11 amino acids. CDR1 and CDR2 from the germline V gene are MDHEN and SYDVKM. The CDR3 loop reads CATSPAGEQFF. The CDR3 bases are TGTGCCACCAGCCCGGCGGGGGAGCAGTTCTTC.

This clone has only a few counts. CDR3 coding DNA: TGTGCCAGCAGCCGCGGACAGGGGTTCGGGGGCAATGAGCAGTTCTTC. Translating it yields CASSRGQGFGGNEQFF. V gene TRBV7-2 combines with J gene TRBJ2-1, with TRBD1 identical over 9 bases. With V trimmed by 5 bases and J by 6 bases, 11 bases remained unmatched. Per germline, CDR1 SGHTA and CDR2 FQGNSA. This CDR3 has 16 residues.

The rearrangement uses TRBV25-1 and TRBJ2-1; 7 bases align to TRBD2. Germline CDR1 MGHDK, CDR2 SYGVNS. The CDR3 has 15 amino acids. V lost 1 base and J lost 9; bases outside the gene matches: 9. In DNA, the CDR3 is TGTGCCAGCAGTGAATGGGGGGAGGGCCGGGGTGAGCAGTTCTTC. Encoded protein: CASSEWGEGRGEQFF. The full variable domain, in which reference TRBV25-1 and TRBJ2-1 provide the parts outside the CDR3, is EADIYQTPRYLVIGTGKKITLECSQTMGHDKMYWYQQDPGMELHLIHYSYGVNSTEKGDLSSESTVSRIRTEHFPLTLESARPSHTSQYLCASSEWGEGRGEQFFGPGTRLTVL.

This clone was seen more than once but under ten times. The genes are TRBV19 and TRBJ2-3, with a possible D match to TRBD1 (6 bases). Germline V lookup: CDR1 LNHDA, CDR2 SQIVND (reference sequence). The CDR3 loop spans 14 amino acids. The ends were cut back, 9 bases at V and 4 bases at J, with 17 bases in the middle. The CDR3 nucleotides are TGTGCCAGAGCCTTAGCAGGGGTCTCAGATACGCAGTATTTT. Translated, it gives CARALAGVSDTQYF.

In this sample, this clone turned up a few times. This chain joins TRBV19 and TRBJ2-7; 7 positions agree with TRBD2. The CDR3 is made up of 14 amino acids. Trimming removed 2 bases from V and 2 bases from J; junction bases left unmatched: 3. Germline V gives CDR1 LNHDA, CDR2 SQIVND (reference sequence). The DNA for the CDR3 is TGTGCCAGTAGTATAATGCGGGGGACCTACGAGCAGTACTTC. Translating it yields CASSIMRGTYEQYF.

This clone was counted between two and nine times. The chain employs TRBV30 and TRBJ2-2; TRBD2 matches 7 bases. V was clipped by 0 bases and J by 1 base; unmatched bases: 5. CDR3 size: 16 residues. CDR1 GTSNPN and CDR2 SVGIG come from the germline V gene (reference sequence). This CDR3 reads CAWSVGAGMNTGELFF. DNA of the CDR3: TGTGCCTGGAGTGTAGGAGCGGGGATGAACACCGGGGAGCTGTTTTTT.

This clone occurred a few times. The rearrangement links TRBV14 to TRBJ1-2; D unresolved. V was shortened by 2 bases and J by 4 bases, with 5 bases between the two germline ends. CDR3 length: 12 residues. Germline loops: CDR1 SGHDN, CDR2 FVKESK. CDR3 nucleotides: TGTGCCAGCAGCCAAACACGCTATGGCTACACCTTC. Its protein product is CASSQTRYGYTF.

This clone was seen more than once but under ten times. Compared with germline, one end of the junction differs, possibly owing to a read error. The chain uses TRBV7-7 and TRBJ2-1, with D perhaps matching TRBD2 (5 bases). Per germline, CDR1 SSHAT and CDR2 FNYEAQ (reference sequence). This CDR3 is built from 13 residues. The CDR3 sequence is CASSLERYNEQFF. The CDR3 DNA reads as TGTGCTAGCAGCTTAGAGCGGTACAATGAGCAGTTCTTC.

The chain has TRBV2 and TRBJ1-1, with TRBD1 as a possible D gene (6 bases). Germline V gene data show CDR1 as SNHLY and CDR2 as FYNNEI. With 3 bases removed from V and 0 bases from J, the gap between germline ends came to 8 bases. This CDR3 is built from 14 residues. The CDR3, as DNA: TGTGCCAGCAGTGACGGACAGTTGAACACTGAAGCTTTCTTT. It is translated as CASSDGQLNTEAFF.

This clone was seen a handful of times. The rearrangement uses TRBV7-2 and TRBJ2-5; D not resolved. Germline CDR1 SGHTA, CDR2 FQGNSA. Trimming left V 1 base short and J 6 bases short, with 6 bases between. The CDR3 consists of 12 residues. The CDR3 coding sequence is TGTGCCAGCAGCTTAGAACTTCAGACCCAGTACTTC. This codes for CASSLELQTQYF.

This rearrangement joins TRBV30 to TRBJ2-1, with 10 bases that match TRBD1. The germline V gene encodes CDR1 GTSNPN and CDR2 SVGIG (reference sequence). After removal of 2 bases from V and 6 bases from J, the junction contained 10 bases not matched to a gene. There are 16 residues in the CDR3. DNA of the CDR3: TGTGCCTGGAGTCCACAGACAGGGGGCCCCATCAATGAGCAGTTCTTC. This gives the protein CAWSPQTGGPINEQFF.